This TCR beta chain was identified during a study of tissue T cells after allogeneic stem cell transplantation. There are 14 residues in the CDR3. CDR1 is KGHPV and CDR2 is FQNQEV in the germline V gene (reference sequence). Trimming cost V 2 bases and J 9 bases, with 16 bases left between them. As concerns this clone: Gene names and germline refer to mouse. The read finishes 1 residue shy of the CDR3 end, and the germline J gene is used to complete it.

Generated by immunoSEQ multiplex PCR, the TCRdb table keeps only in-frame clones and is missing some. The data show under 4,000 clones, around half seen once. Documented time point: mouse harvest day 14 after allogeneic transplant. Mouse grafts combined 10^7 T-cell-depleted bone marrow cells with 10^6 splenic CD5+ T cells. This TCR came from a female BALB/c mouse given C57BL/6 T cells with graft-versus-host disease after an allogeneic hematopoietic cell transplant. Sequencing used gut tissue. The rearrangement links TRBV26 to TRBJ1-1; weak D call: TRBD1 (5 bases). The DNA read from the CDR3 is TGTGCCAGCAGTCTGGGCGACAGAAAAATGCAAGTCTTC. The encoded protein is CASSLGDRKMQVF. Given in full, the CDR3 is CASSLGDRKMQVFF.